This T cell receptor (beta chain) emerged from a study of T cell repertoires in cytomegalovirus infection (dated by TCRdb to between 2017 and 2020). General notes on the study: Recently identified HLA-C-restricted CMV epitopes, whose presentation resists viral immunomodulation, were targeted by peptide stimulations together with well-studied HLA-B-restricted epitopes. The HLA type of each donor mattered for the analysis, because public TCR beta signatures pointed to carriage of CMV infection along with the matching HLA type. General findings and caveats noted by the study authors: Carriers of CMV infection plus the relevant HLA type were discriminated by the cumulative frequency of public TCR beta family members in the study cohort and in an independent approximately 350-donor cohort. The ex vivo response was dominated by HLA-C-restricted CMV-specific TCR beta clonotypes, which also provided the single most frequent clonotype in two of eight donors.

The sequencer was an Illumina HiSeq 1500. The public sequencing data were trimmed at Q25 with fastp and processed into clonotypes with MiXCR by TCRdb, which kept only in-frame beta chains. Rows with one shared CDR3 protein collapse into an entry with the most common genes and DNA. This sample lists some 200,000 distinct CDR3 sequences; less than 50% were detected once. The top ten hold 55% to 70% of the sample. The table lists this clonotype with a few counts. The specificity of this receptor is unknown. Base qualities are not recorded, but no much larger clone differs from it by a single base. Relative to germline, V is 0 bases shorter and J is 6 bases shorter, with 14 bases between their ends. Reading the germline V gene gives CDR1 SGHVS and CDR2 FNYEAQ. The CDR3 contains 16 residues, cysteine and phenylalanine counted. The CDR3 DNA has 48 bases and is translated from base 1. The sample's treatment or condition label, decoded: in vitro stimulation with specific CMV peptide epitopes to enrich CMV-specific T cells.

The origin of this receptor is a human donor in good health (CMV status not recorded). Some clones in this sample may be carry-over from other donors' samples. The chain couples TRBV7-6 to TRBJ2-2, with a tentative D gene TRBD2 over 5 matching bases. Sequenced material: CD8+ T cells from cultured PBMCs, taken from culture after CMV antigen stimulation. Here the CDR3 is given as CASSLAEVRKAGELFF. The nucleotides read TGTGCCAGCAGCTTAGCGGAGGTTAGGAAGGCCGGGGAGCTGTTTTTT.